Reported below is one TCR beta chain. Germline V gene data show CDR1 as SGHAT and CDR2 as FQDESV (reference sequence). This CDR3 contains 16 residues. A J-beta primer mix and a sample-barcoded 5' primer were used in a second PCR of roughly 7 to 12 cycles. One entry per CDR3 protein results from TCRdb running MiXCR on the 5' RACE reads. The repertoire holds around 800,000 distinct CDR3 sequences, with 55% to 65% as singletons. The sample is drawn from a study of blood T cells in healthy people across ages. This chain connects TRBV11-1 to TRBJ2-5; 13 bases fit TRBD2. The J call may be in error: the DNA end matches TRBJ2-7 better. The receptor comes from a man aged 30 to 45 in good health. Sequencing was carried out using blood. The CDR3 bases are TGTGCCAGCAGCCCAGGAAGGACTAGCGGGGGTTACGAGCAGTACTTC. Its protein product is CASSPGRTSGGYEQYF.